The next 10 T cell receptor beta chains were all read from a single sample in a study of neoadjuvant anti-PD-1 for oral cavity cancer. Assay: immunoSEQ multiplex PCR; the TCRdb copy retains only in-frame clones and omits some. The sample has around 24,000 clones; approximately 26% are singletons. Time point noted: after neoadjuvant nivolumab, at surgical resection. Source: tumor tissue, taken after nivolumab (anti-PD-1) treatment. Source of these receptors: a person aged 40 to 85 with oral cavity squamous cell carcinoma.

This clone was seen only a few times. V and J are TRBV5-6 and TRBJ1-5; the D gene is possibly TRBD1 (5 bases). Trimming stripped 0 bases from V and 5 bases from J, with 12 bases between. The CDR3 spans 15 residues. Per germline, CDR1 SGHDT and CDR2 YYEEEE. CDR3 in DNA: TGTGCCAGCAGCTTGGTAGGGGAACCTTATCAGCCCCAGCATTTT. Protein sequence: CASSLVGEPYQPQHF. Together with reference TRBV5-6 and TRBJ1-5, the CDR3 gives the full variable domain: DAGVTQSPTHLIKTRGQQVTLRCSPKSGHDTVSWYQQALGQGPQFIFQYYEEEERQRGNFPDRFSGHQFPNYSSELNVNALLLGDSALYLCASSLVGEPYQPQHFGDGTRLSIL.

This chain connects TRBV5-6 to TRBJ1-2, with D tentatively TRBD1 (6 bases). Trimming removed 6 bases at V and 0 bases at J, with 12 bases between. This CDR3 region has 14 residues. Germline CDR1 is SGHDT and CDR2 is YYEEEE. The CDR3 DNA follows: TGTGCCAGCAAGCCGACAGGCACTAACTATGGCTACACCTTC. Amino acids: CASKPTGTNYGYTF.

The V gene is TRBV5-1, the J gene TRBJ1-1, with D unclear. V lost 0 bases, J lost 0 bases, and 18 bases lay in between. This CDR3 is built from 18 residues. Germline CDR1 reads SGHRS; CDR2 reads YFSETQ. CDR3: CASSLAPTRLNMNTEAFF. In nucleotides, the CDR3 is TGCGCCAGCAGCTTGGCTCCGACTCGCCTCAATATGAACACTGAAGCTTTCTTT.

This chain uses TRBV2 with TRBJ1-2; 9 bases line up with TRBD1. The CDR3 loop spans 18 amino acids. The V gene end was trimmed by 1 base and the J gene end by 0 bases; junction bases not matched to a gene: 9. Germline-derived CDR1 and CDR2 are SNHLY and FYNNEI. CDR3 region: CASSEGGQGLNTNYGYTF. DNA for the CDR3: TGTGCCAGCAGTGAAGGGGGACAGGGTTTAAATACTAACTATGGCTACACCTTC.

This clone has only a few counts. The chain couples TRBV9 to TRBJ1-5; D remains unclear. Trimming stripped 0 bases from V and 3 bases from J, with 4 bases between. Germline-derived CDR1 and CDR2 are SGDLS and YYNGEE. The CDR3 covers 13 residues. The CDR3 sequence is CASSVGNNQPQHF. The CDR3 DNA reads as TGTGCCAGCAGCGTAGGCAACAATCAGCCCCAGCATTTT. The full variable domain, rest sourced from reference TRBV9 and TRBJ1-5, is DSGVTQTPKHLITATGQRVTLRCSPRSGDLSVYWYQQSLDQGLQFLIQYYNGEERAKGNILERFSAQQFPDLHSELNLSSLELGDSALYFCASSVGNNQPQHFGDGTRLSIL.

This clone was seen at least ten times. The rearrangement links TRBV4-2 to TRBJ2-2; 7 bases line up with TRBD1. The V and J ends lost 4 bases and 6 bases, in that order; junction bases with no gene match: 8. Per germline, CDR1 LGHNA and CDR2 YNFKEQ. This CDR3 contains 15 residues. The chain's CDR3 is CASSPTGMGAGELFF. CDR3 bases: TGTGCCAGCAGCCCGACAGGGATGGGGGCCGGGGAGCTGTTTTTT.

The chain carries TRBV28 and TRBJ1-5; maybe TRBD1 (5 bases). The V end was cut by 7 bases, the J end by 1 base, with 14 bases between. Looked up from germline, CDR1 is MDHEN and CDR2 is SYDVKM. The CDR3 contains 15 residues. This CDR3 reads CASTVIQGSNQPQHF. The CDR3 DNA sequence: TGTGCCAGCACTGTAATTCAGGGAAGCAATCAGCCCCAGCATTTT.

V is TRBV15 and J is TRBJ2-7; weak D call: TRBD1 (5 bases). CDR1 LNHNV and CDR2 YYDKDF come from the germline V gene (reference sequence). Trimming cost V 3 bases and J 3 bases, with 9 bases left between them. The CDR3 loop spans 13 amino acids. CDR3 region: CATSRGDSYEQYF. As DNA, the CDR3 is TGTGCCACCAGCAGGGGTGACAGCTACGAGCAGTACTTC.

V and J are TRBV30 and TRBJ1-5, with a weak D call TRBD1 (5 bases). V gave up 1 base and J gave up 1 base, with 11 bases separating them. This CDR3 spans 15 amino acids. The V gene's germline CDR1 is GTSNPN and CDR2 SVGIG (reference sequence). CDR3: CAWSDWGLSNQPQHF. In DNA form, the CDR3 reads TGTGCCTGGAGTGATTGGGGACTGAGCAATCAGCCCCAGCATTTT. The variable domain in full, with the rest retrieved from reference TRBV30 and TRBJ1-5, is SQTIHQWPATLVQPVGSPLSLECTVEGTSNPNLYWYRQAAGRGLQLLFYSVGIGQISSEVPQNLSASRPQDRQFILSSKKLLLSDSGFYLCAWSDWGLSNQPQHFGDGTRLSIL.

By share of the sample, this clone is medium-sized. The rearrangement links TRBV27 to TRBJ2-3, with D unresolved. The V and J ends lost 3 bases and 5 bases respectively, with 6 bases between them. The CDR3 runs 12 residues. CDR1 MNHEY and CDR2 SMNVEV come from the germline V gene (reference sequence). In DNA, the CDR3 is TGTGCCAGCAGTTTTTCCCGAGATACGCAGTATTTT. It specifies CASSFSRDTQYF.